This TCR beta chain was sequenced for a study of shared clonotypes between healthy human individuals (dated by TCRdb to 2019 to 2021). About the study as a whole: A couple of women and three men aged 18 to 49 years were included in the cohort. For each donor, three plates each were used for CD4 naive and CD4 memory, two plates were used for CD8 naive, and one plate was used for CD8 memory. To estimate repertoire size and how much clonotype sharing occurs between individuals, the study deeply sequenced the blood TCR repertoires of 5 or 6 healthy adults. To increase sequencing depth and limit assay-specific biases, different laboratories used diverse techniques to prepare libraries and sequence TCR repertoires. Per donor, leukapheresis produced somewhere between about 0.8 and 9 billion PBMCs.

A word on this clone: Its antigen target is currently unknown. The record has no base qualities; no much larger clone is one base away.

Using the deep immunoSEQ assay, TCR CDR3 regions were amplified from genomic DNA by multiplex PCR. Extracted genomic DNA from each cell subset was distributed evenly across all wells of several immunoSEQ 96-well plates, and each plate was treated as a replicate. Each replicate PCR for sorted subsets received around 200 ng genomic DNA, equal to 28,000 or so T cell genomes. The purified libraries were quantified using a Qubit 3.0 fluorometer, sized with a Bioanalyzer 2100, and then quantified again using the KAPA Library Quantification kit. Every immunoSEQ 96-well plate was sequenced on a dedicated single-read 150-cycle Illumina NextSeq 550 flow cell. In the paper's pipeline: Because only junctional sequences without quality scores were contained in the immunoSEQ output, filtering matching that applied to full-length reads could not be performed. To assign V/J genes and CDR3, sequences were annotated against IMGT germline references using PyIR, a Python wrapper for IgBLAST v1.9. Reads were removed for weak V/J assignments (E-value above 1e-6), missing CDR3, stop codons, out-of-frame junctions, or ambiguous translated residues. V3J clonotypes were defined by identical inferred V gene, J gene, and CDR3 amino acid sequence. Percentage overlap between repertoires was computed as shared unique clonotypes divided by the size of the smaller repertoire. RTK rarefaction, the Chao1 estimator, and Recon v2.1 estimates of unobserved clonotypes were used to assess repertoire richness. For all TCRbeta clonotypes obtained by the gDNA method from a few donors, generation probabilities were computed with OLGA. As stored in TCRdb, this immuneACCESS dataset retains in-frame rearrangements with V and J assigned. A fraction of the clones does not appear; measured against another copy, unresolved V genes explain less than half of the discrepancy, and the remainder lacks a known reason. The V and J calls and clone size come from that table; D and trimming were worked out from the DNA. This sample lists 850,000 to 1,200,000 clones; about 80% were detected once. The ten largest clonotypes hold approximately 1.5% of the sample.

Results and caveats for the whole study, not just this receptor: Naive subsets generally had larger estimated clonotype richness than memory subsets. Pairwise subsampling led to the expectation that sequencing depth would affect the degree of clonotype sharing among donors. Compared with non-shared clonotypes, the clonotypes found in all four sorted-subset donors had higher generation probabilities. Even with the large sequencing depth, rarefaction of the sorted-subset datasets indicated that sequencing was incomplete. Sharing across several donors was observed for about 5% of naive CD4, 3% to 3.5% of naive CD8, over 2% of memory CD4, and roughly 0.4% of memory CD8 clonotypes. The small number of donors limited the genetic and exposure-history diversity represented. Sampling was restricted to blood, and TCR repertoires in tissue are likely to differ from TCR repertoires in blood.

The donors were healthy, HIV-negative adults who had no recently reported acute infections or vaccinations. Only Caucasian adults living in Nashville, Tennessee, USA were represented among the donors. CD4+ T cells were enriched by magnetic negative selection, after which naive cells were positively selected on CD45RA and the negative fraction was taken as the memory subset. Blood was obtained by leukapheresis, after which PBMCs were separated by Ficoll-Histopaque density gradient centrifugation and cryopreserved in liquid nitrogen vapor phase. Analytical flow cytometry was used to check the purity and quantity of every magnetically sorted T cell population. Genomic DNA was isolated from each sorted fraction and quantified by UV absorbance on a Nanodrop 2000c. The specimen was memory CD4+ T cells sorted from blood. This specimen's cell subset or site label, interpreted: CD45RA-negative fraction. This TCR derives from a man aged 18 to 29 in good health.

For the CDR3, the sequence is CASSLDSLAKNIQYF. In nucleotides, the sequence is TGTGCCAGCAGCCTAGACAGTTTAGCCAAAAACATTCAGTACTTC. This chain joins TRBV28 to TRBJ2-4; the D segment could be TRBD1, given 5 matching bases. The V end loses 6 bases and the J end loses 0 bases, and a stretch of 12 bases separates them. CDR1 and CDR2 are drawn from the germline V gene: MDHEN, SYDVKM. From the cysteine through the phenylalanine, the CDR3 covers 15 amino acids. The kept DNA is CDR3 alone, 45 bases in frame from the first base.